A selection of T cell receptor beta chains follows, all from one sample in a study of technical replicates of blood from several donors. Profiling relied on immunoSEQ multiplex PCR, and the TCRdb table lists in-frame clones only, not all of them. The sample gives around 89,000 clones, 94% of which show up once; 0.2% to 0.25% is in the top ten. Sequenced sample: T cells isolated from PBMCs. These receptors all come from a human donor in good health. Each CDR3 is given with its conserved first and last residue. Each record gives: CDR3 protein, CDR3 DNA, J gene, D gene, V gene, clone size. D genes are given only for firm matches. The listing skips clone size in some rows; elsewhere it reads once, few, many or a size class.

CASSYWDRDLNQPQHF,TGTGCCAGCAGTTATTGGGACAGGGATCTCAATCAGCCCCAGCATTTT,TRBJ1-5,TRBD1,TRBV6-5,.
CSVEWAGGRVQETQYF,TGCAGCGTTGAATGGGCGGGGGGCCGGGTACAAGAGACCCAGTACTTC,TRBJ2-5,TRBD2,TRBV29-1,.
CASSSAGQALLNTEAFF,TGTGCCAGCAGTTCTGCTGGACAGGCGCTATTGAACACTGAAGCTTTCTTT,TRBJ1-1,TRBD1,TRBV28,few
CASTFGGARDTQYF,TGTGCCAGCACCTTCGGAGGGGCCAGGGATACGCAGTATTTT,TRBJ2-3,.,TRBV27,.
CASSPQGVPYEQYF,TGTGCCAGCAGTCCGCAGGGTGTCCCCTACGAGCAGTACTTC,TRBJ2-7,.,TRBV27,.
CAISGRAGSPHEQYF,TGTGCCATCAGTGGTCGGGCGGGAAGCCCCCACGAGCAGTACTTC,TRBJ2-7,.,TRBV10-3,.
CATSTPGVGETQYF,TGTGCCACCAGCACGCCGGGGGTGGGAGAGACCCAGTACTTC,TRBJ2-5,.,TRBV15,once
CASGLSTSYEQYF,TGTGCTAGTGGTTTGTCGACTAGCTACGAGCAGTACTTC,TRBJ2-7,.,TRBV12-5,.
CASSLAGREQYF,TGTGCCAGCAGCTTGGCAGGGCGGGAGCAGTACTTC,TRBJ2-7,.,TRBV5-8,once
CASSLYDRANTEAFF,TGTGCCAGCAGCTTGTATGACAGGGCGAACACTGAAGCTTTCTTT,TRBJ1-1,TRBD1,TRBV5-6,.
CASSDIGTSSLTGELFF,TGTGCCAGCAGCGATATCGGGACTAGCTCACTCACCGGGGAGCTGTTTTTT,TRBJ2-2,TRBD2,TRBV28,.
CASSERRRPMNTEAFF,TGTGCCAGCAGCGAGAGGAGGAGGCCCATGAACACTGAAGCTTTCTTT,TRBJ1-1,.,TRBV7-8,.
CASSLDRGYEQYF,TGTGCCAGCAGCTTAGATCGGGGCTACGAGCAGTACTTC,TRBJ2-7,.,TRBV11-3,.
CASNPSGEQFF,TGTGCCAGCAACCCGTCCGGTGAGCAGTTCTTC,TRBJ2-1,.,TRBV7-9,.
CASSLGLAGTYEQYF,TGTGCCAGCAGCTTGGGACTAGCGGGGACCTACGAGCAGTACTTC,TRBJ2-7,TRBD2,TRBV5-6,.
CASKTTHYEQYF,TGTGCCAGCAAGACTACCCACTACGAGCAGTACTTC,TRBJ2-7,.,TRBV28,.
CASRERAGGPRTDTQYF,TGTGCCAGCCGCGAACGAGCGGGAGGGCCCAGAACAGATACGCAGTATTTT,TRBJ2-3,TRBD2,TRBV28,.
CASSVEAPGGNEQFF,TGTGCCAGCAGTGTTGAAGCCCCCGGGGGCAATGAGCAGTTCTTC,TRBJ2-1,.,TRBV6-1,.
CASSLKTSGGGSTDTQYF,TGCGCCAGCAGCTTAAAGACTAGCGGGGGGGGGAGCACAGATACGCAGTATTTT,TRBJ2-3,TRBD2,TRBV5-1,.
CASSPGLAGNEQFF,TGCGCCAGCAGCCCCGGACTAGCGGGGAATGAGCAGTTCTTC,TRBJ2-1,TRBD2,TRBV4-1,.
CASTTGEGSLEAFF,TGTGCCAGCACCACCGGAGAAGGAAGCCTTGAAGCTTTCTTT,TRBJ1-1,.,TRBV5-5,once
CASRVPGASNYEQYF,TGTGCCAGCAGGGTACCGGGAGCTTCTAACTACGAGCAGTACTTC,TRBJ2-7,.,TRBV2,few
CASSLASAREAFF,TGCGCCAGCAGCTTGGCCTCGGCTAGGGAAGCTTTCTTT,TRBJ1-1,.,TRBV5-1,.
CASSFGQVGVMGEKLFF,TGCGCCAGCAGCTTTGGACAGGTGGGGGTTATGGGGGAAAAACTGTTTTTT,TRBJ1-4,TRBD1,TRBV5-1,once
CASSLGGGMQETQYF,TGTGCCAGCAGCTTGGGGGGGGGAATGCAGGAGACCCAGTACTTC,TRBJ2-5,TRBD2,TRBV5-4,.
CSARGSGELFF,TGCAGTGCTAGAGGTAGCGGGGAGCTGTTTTTT,TRBJ2-2,.,TRBV20-1,.
CASSLGGMDEQFF,TGTGCCAGCAGCTTGGGCGGGATGGATGAGCAGTTCTTC,TRBJ2-1,.,TRBV5-4,.
CASSQVAGVTYEQYF,TGCGCCAGCAGTCAAGTAGCGGGAGTAACCTACGAGCAGTACTTC,TRBJ2-7,TRBD2,TRBV4-1,.
CASSKPTSGKSGELFF,TGTGCCAGCAGCAAACCGACTAGCGGAAAATCCGGGGAGCTGTTTTTT,TRBJ2-2,TRBD2,TRBV27,.
CASSLTGGAGYGYTF,TGCGCCAGCAGCTTAACAGGGGGCGCGGGCTATGGCTACACCTTC,TRBJ1-2,TRBD1,TRBV5-1,.
CASSLRSLAGESYNEQFF,TGTGCCAGCAGTTTAAGGTCACTAGCGGGAGAGTCCTACAATGAGCAGTTCTTC,TRBJ2-1,TRBD2,TRBV28,.
CSVEPPGEKLFF,TGCAGCGTTGAGCCGCCGGGTGAAAAACTGTTTTTT,TRBJ1-4,.,TRBV29-1,.
CASSPATDSNQPQHF,TGTGCCAGCTCACCCGCGACAGATAGCAATCAGCCCCAGCATTTT,TRBJ1-5,.,TRBV18,.
CASSKQGRTEAFF,TGTGCCAGCAGTAAACAGGGGCGTACTGAAGCTTTCTTT,TRBJ1-1,TRBD1,TRBV6-6,.
CASGTGQGLNQPQHF,TGTGCCAGTGGAACGGGACAGGGGCTCAATCAGCCCCAGCATTTT,TRBJ1-5,TRBD1,TRBV19,.
CATELTGGNPEQYF,TGTGCCACGGAATTGACAGGGGGAAACCCCGAGCAGTACTTC,TRBJ2-7,TRBD1,TRBV28,.
CASSFNGLYREGGYTF,TGCGCCAGCAGCTTTAACGGCCTTTACAGGGAGGGTGGCTACACCTTC,TRBJ1-2,.,TRBV5-1,.
CASSLSTGINYGYTF,TGTGCCAGCAGCTTGTCGACAGGGATTAACTATGGCTACACCTTC,TRBJ1-2,TRBD1,TRBV5-6,.
CASSSGPGGRTTDTQYF,TGTGCCAGCAGCTCAGGACCGGGCGGGAGAACGACAGATACGCAGTATTTT,TRBJ2-3,TRBD2,TRBV5-4,.
CATGGGIYEQYF,TGTGCCACGGGTGGGGGGATATACGAGCAGTACTTC,TRBJ2-7,.,TRBV28,.
CASTTLAGGYTF,TGTGCCAGTACAACCTTGGCGGGCGGCTACACCTTC,TRBJ1-2,.,TRBV19,.
CAISAPGTSAFGVQFF,TGTGCCATCAGCGCCCCCGGGACTAGTGCGTTTGGGGTGCAGTTCTTC,TRBJ2-1,TRBD2,TRBV10-3,once
CASSLRGTGKAYEQYF,TGTGCCAGCAGTTTACGGGGCACAGGGAAGGCCTACGAGCAGTACTTC,TRBJ2-7,.,TRBV27,.
CASRPRGGNLVYGYTF,TGTGCCAGTAGGCCTCGGGGGGGTAACTTAGTCTATGGCTACACCTTC,TRBJ1-2,.,TRBV19,.
CASSLGTSGSSEQYF,TGTGCCAGCAGCTTAGGGACTAGCGGGAGTTCCGAGCAGTACTTC,TRBJ2-7,TRBD2,TRBV7-9,.